This entry describes one TCR beta chain. The antigen it binds to is not known. Nothing much larger sits one base from this clone, and base qualities are not available. This sample stems from a study of response to subunit inactivated influenza vaccine (dated by TCRdb to 2017 to 2018). The study in broad terms: To follow how T cells responded to a trivalent subunit inactivated influenza vaccine, the researchers relied on deep quantitative profiling of the T cell receptor repertoire.

The library was obtained by RT-PCR. The reads were generated on an Illumina HiSeq 2500. Clones were called with MiXCR by TCRdb after fastp trimmed the public reads at Q25, and only in-frame beta chains were retained. Here each entry gathers all rows of one CDR3 protein and keeps the most common genes and DNA. Here the sample has about 780,000 distinct CDR3 sequences; roughly 20% occur a single time. Jointly, the top ten make up approximately 11% of the sample. From cysteine to phenylalanine, the CDR3 is 14 amino acids long. Only the CDR3 portion is preserved as DNA: 42 bases, with reading frame beginning at the first base. Trimming takes 6 bases from V and 4 bases from J, and the germline ends sit 14 bases apart. What the work shows at the level of the full study, not this receptor alone: The authors proposed that each seasonal influenza vaccination may bring in only a limited number of new T cells.

The receptor's source is a man over 45 who received an inactivated influenza vaccine. Donor details come from another sample of the same person, matched by shared clones. Sequences were derived from PBMCs from blood, sampled 5 to 6 days after vaccination. Rearrangement joined TRBV12-3 or TRBV12-4 to TRBJ2-3, with TRBD1 tentatively as D gene (5 bases match). The DNA sequence follows: TGTGCCAGCAGCTCGGCAGGGCTAGCAGATACGCAGTATTTT. It translates as CASSSAGLADTQYF.